The following is a T cell receptor beta chain sequence with its context. The antigen remains undetermined. Expressed TCRB transcripts were sequenced because the isolated RNA had all been reverse transcribed beforehand. Clones were read by immunoSEQ multiplex PCR, and TCRdb kept only the in-frame ones, dropping some. The profile shows about 160,000 clones, almost 65% of them singletons. The data were obtained in a study of beta chain features in type 1 diabetes. The overall study: Patients were similar to healthy donors in age and gender (as well as in cell yields). Summed over all samples, the examined sorted cells came to 95 million to 130 million. Study findings and constraints: For patients, the naive, central memory and Treg TCRB repertoires appeared more alike than for healthy donors. All four CD4+ subsets from Type 1 diabetes patients carried moderately but significantly shorter TCRB CDR3s.

Via the markers CD45RO/CCR7/CD25/CD127/CD95/CD27, stem cell-like memory, regulatory, central memory and naive CD4+ cells were sorted. Sequenced sample: naive CD4+ T cells from blood. The receptor's source is a man younger than 45 with type 1 diabetes.

The CDR3 here is CASSLDQNTEAFF. The CDR3 nucleotides are TGTGCCAGCAGCTTAGATCAGAACACTGAAGCTTTCTTT. This sequence joins TRBV13 and TRBJ1-1; D uncertain. From germline, CDR1 is PRHDT and CDR2 FYEKMQ (reference sequence). V was trimmed by 1 base and J by 1 base, leaving 4 bases between them. The CDR3 is made up of 13 amino acids.